Shown below are 24 T cell receptor beta chains from a single sample sequenced in a study of response to subunit inactivated influenza vaccine. TCRdb itself ran the RT-PCR reads through MiXCR, one entry per CDR3 protein. The table shows 500,000 to 550,000 distinct CDR3 sequences, with around 7.7% occurring only once. Sequenced material: PBMCs from blood, taken roughly 24 months after vaccination. The receptors come from a man aged 50 to 69 who received an inactivated influenza vaccine.

This clonotype came up a few times. The chain combines TRBV10-3 with TRBJ1-1; TRBD1 matches 7 bases. The CDR3 consists of 14 residues. Germline CDR1 ENHRY, CDR2 SYGVKD. Losses at the gene ends were 7 bases for V and 4 bases for J; bases not matched to a gene: 9. This CDR3 is CAINPGHRGTEAFF. The CDR3 bases are TGTGCCATCAACCCCGGGCACAGGGGCACTGAAGCTTTCTTT.

This clonotype was seen a handful of times. The chain's CDR3 is CASSQDLRQGYYEQYF. The CDR3 DNA reads as TGTGCCAGCAGCCAAGATTTGAGACAGGGGTATTACGAGCAGTACTTC. J is TRBJ2-7 and V is TRBV4-2; 8 nucleotides align to TRBD1. The CDR3 extends over 16 amino acids. From germline, CDR1 is LGHNA and CDR2 YNFKEQ. V dropped 0 bases and J dropped 4; count of bases not matched to a gene: 8.

This chain uses TRBV7-2 with TRBJ1-1; 9 bases match TRBD1. Germline values: CDR1 SGHTA, CDR2 FQGNSA. The CDR3 spans 14 residues. J was trimmed by 4 bases and V by 5 bases; bases with no gene match: 5. The DNA of the CDR3 is TGTGCCAGCAGCCGCACAGGGGGCGGCACTGAAGCTTTCTTT. This gives the protein CASSRTGGGTEAFF. The entire variable domain, with the rest obtained from reference TRBV7-2 and TRBJ1-1, is as follows: GAGVSQSPSNKVTEKGKDVELRCDPISGHTALYWYRQSLGQGLEFLIYFQGNSAPDKSGLPSDRFSAERTGGSVSTLTIQRTQQEDSAVYLCASSRTGGGTEAFFGQGTRLTVV.

This clonotype has ten or more counts. V gene TRBV6-5 combines with J gene TRBJ1-6; 7 bases align to TRBD1. Trimming at V came to 1 base and at J to 5 bases, leaving 5 bases not matched to a gene. The CDR3 totals 16 residues. CDR1 and CDR2 from the germline V gene are MNHEY and SVGAGI. The CDR3 DNA reads as TGTGCCAGCAGTTACTGGGGGACAGAGAATAATTCACCCCTCCACTTT. Translated, it gives CASSYWGTENNSPLHF.

This chain links TRBV20-1 with TRBJ1-1, with a possible D match to TRBD1 (6 bases). This CDR3 is 13 amino acids long. CDR1 DFQATT and CDR2 SNEGSKA come from the germline V gene (reference sequence). Deletions cut 3 bases from V and 4 bases from J, with 12 bases between. CDR3 sequence reads: CSASTFRGTEAFF. The CDR3 DNA follows: TGCAGTGCTAGTACGTTCAGGGGCACTGAAGCTTTCTTT.

This clonotype turned up a few times. CDR3 protein: CASSPGGALSDTQYF. The CDR3 DNA is TGCGCCAGCAGCCCCGGGGGGGCACTGTCAGATACGCAGTATTTT. This chain connects TRBV5-1 to TRBJ2-3; 8 bases align to TRBD2. The V gene's germline CDR1 is SGHRS and CDR2 YFSETQ. The CDR3 is 15 amino acids. The trim removed 4 bases at V and 4 bases at J, leaving 8 bases unmatched.

This clonotype was found many times. The J gene is TRBJ1-6, the V gene TRBV4-2, with D possibly TRBD1 on 6 matching bases. The V end was cut by 0 bases, the J end by 7 bases, with 10 bases between. The CDR3 consists of 15 residues. CDR1 is LGHNA and CDR2 is YNFKEQ in the germline V gene. As DNA, the CDR3 is TGTGCCAGCAGCCAAGACGGACAGCAAAATTCACCCCTCCACTTT. It encodes CASSQDGQQNSPLHF.

This clonotype was picked up many times. The V and J genes are TRBV2 and TRBJ2-3; TRBD2 aligns across 8 bases. V lost 6 bases, J lost 2 bases, and 4 bases stayed unmatched. CDR3 length equals 14 residues. The germline CDR1 and CDR2 sequences are SNHLY and FYNNEI. The CDR3: CASSGGGYTDTQYF. For the CDR3, the DNA is TGTGCCAGCAGCGGCGGGGGGTACACAGATACGCAGTATTTT. The full variable domain, its missing parts supplied by reference TRBV2 and TRBJ2-3, is EPEVTQTPSHQVTQMGQEVILRCVPISNHLYFYWYRQILGQKVEFLVSFYNNEISEKSEIFDDQFSVERPDGSNFTLKIRSTKLEDSAMYFCASSGGGYTDTQYFGPGTRLTVL.

The chain employs TRBV9 and TRBJ2-7; 10 positions agree with TRBD1. Germline V gene lookup returns CDR1 SGDLS and CDR2 YYNGEE. After removal of 3 bases from V and 3 bases from J, the junction contained 6 bases not matched to a gene. The CDR3 loop spans 15 amino acids. CDR3 amino acids: CASSAGDRGIYEQYF. CDR3 DNA: TGTGCCAGCAGCGCAGGGGACAGGGGTATCTACGAGCAGTACTTC.

This clonotype was observed a few times. This CDR3 reads CASSVTSGGKETQYF. CDR3 nucleotides: TGTGCCAGCAGCGTGACTAGCGGGGGAAAAGAGACCCAGTACTTC. The chain uses TRBV11-2 and TRBJ2-5; TRBD2 matches 12 bases. Germline V CDR1 and CDR2: SGHAT, FQNNGV. V was clipped by 5 bases and J by 3 bases; unmatched bases: 4. The CDR3 totals 15 residues. Combining the CDR3 with reference TRBV11-2 and TRBJ2-5 gives the whole variable domain EAGVAQSPRYKIIEKRQSVAFWCNPISGHATLYWYQQILGQGPKLLIQFQNNGVVDDSQLPKDRFSAERLKGVDSTLKIQPAKLEDSAVYLCASSVTSGGKETQYFGPGTRLLVL.

This clonotype has only a few counts. This rearrangement joins TRBV20-1 to TRBJ1-2; 8 positions agree with TRBD1. CDR1 is DFQATT and CDR2 is SNEGSKA in the germline V gene (reference sequence). The CDR3 has 13 amino acids. The V and J ends lost 5 bases and 5 bases, in that order; junction bases with no gene match: 7. CDR3 sequence: CSARTGREYGYTF. The CDR3 coding sequence is TGCAGTGCTCGGACAGGGAGGGAGTATGGCTACACCTTC.

Only a few counts were recorded for this clonotype. The V and J genes are TRBV7-2 and TRBJ2-2; unclear D gene. This CDR3 spans 12 amino acids. CDR1 and CDR2 (germline): SGHTA, FQGNSA. V was trimmed by 8 bases and J by 6 bases, leaving 10 bases between them. Here the CDR3 reads CASGNSAGELFF. The CDR3 DNA sequence: TGTGCCAGCGGTAATAGTGCCGGGGAGCTGTTTTTT. Supplemented by reference TRBV7-2 and TRBJ2-2, the full variable domain reads GAGVSQSPSNKVTEKGKDVELRCDPISGHTALYWYRQSLGQGLEFLIYFQGNSAPDKSGLPSDRFSAERTGGSVSTLTIQRTQQEDSAVYLCASGNSAGELFFGEGSRLTVL.

This chain joins TRBV5-6 and TRBJ2-7; 8 bases line up with TRBD2. J was trimmed by 0 bases and V by 6 bases; bases with no gene match: 8. CDR3 size: 15 residues. CDR1 is SGHDT and CDR2 is YYEEEE in the germline V gene. CDR3 DNA sequence: TGTGCCAGCACCTGGGGCGGGAGGAACTCCTACGAGCAGTACTTC. Amino acids: CASTWGGRNSYEQYF.

This clonotype was detected many times. The rearrangement joins TRBV20-1 to TRBJ2-4; no firm D call. This CDR3 region has 13 residues. The germline gives CDR1 DFQATT, CDR2 SNEGSKA (reference sequence). Trimming cost V 6 bases and J 4 bases, with 13 bases left between them. The CDR3 coding sequence is TGCAGTGCAGGGTGGGCGCCAAAAAACATTCAGTACTTC. Residues: CSAGWAPKNIQYF.

The genes are TRBV5-1 and TRBJ2-1; possible D gene TRBD1, 7 bases. V lost 4 bases and J 10 bases, leaving 18 bases between the germline ends. CDR3 length equals 14 residues. Germline V gene data show CDR1 as SGHRS and CDR2 as YFSETQ. Written as DNA, the CDR3 is TGCGCCAGCAGCCAGGGGGACTTTGACGGGGAGCAGTTCTTC. Translation gives CASSQGDFDGEQFF.

This clonotype showed up many times. V is TRBV7-2 and J is TRBJ2-7, with 9 nucleotides matching TRBD1. Trimming took 3 bases from V and 4 from J; bases not matched to a gene: 4. Germline CDR1 and CDR2: SGHTA and FQGNSA. This CDR3 has 14 amino acids. This chain's CDR3 is CASSFGTGYYEQYF. The CDR3 DNA reads TGTGCCAGCAGCTTCGGGACAGGGTATTACGAGCAGTACTTC.

The chain has TRBV15 and TRBJ2-5; D unclear. In germline, CDR1 is LNHNV, CDR2 YYDKDF (reference sequence). The CDR3 extends over 15 amino acids. Between the trimmed V and J ends, which lost 1 base and 2 bases, there was a span of 11 bases. In nucleotides, the CDR3 is TGTGCCACCAGCAGAGGCCAGCAGCCACAAGAGACCCAGTACTTC. Its protein product is CATSRGQQPQETQYF.

This clonotype was observed a few times. Here the CDR3 DNA reads TGCGCCAGCAGCCCTCGCGGGGAGGGGAAGACCCAGTACTTC. This sequence encodes CASSPRGEGKTQYF. J is TRBJ2-5 and V is TRBV4-1; TRBD2 matches at 7 bases. CDR1 is MGHRA and CDR2 is YSYEKL in the germline V gene. The CDR3 runs 14 residues. V gave up 4 bases and J gave up 6 bases; unmatched junction bases: 8.

The gene calls are TRBV19 and TRBJ2-5; 7 nucleotides agree with TRBD1. CDR3 length equals 15 residues. From germline, CDR1 is LNHDA and CDR2 SQIVND (reference sequence). Unmatched junction bases numbered 11, after V lost 5 bases and J lost 5 bases. CDR3 coding DNA: TGTGCCAGTAGTTCGCTCGGACAGGTCGGGGAGACCCAGTACTTC. This sequence encodes CASSSLGQVGETQYF.

This chain joins TRBV5-1 and TRBJ1-1, with 7 bases fitting TRBD1. The CDR3 has 15 amino acids. Trimming at V came to 4 bases and at J to 2 bases, leaving 8 bases not matched to a gene. Germline CDR1 reads SGHRS; CDR2 reads YFSETQ. The CDR3 sequence: CASSAPTGANTEAFF. Here the CDR3 DNA reads TGCGCCAGCAGCGCCCCAACAGGGGCAAACACTGAAGCTTTCTTT.

This clonotype was recorded many times. The V and J genes are TRBV5-1 and TRBJ1-1; D is ambiguous. Looked up from germline, CDR1 is SGHRS and CDR2 is YFSETQ. Trimming removed 0 bases from V and 2 bases from J, with 11 bases in between. The CDR3 contains 15 residues. The chain's CDR3 is CASSLEPATNTEAFF. Here the CDR3 DNA reads TGCGCCAGCAGCTTGGAGCCAGCCACTAACACTGAAGCTTTCTTT.

The J gene is TRBJ2-7, the V gene TRBV12-5; a possible D gene is TRBD2 (6 bases). The germline V gene has CDR1 LGHNT and CDR2 FRNRAP. The V end was cut by 10 bases, the J end by 3 bases, with 19 bases between. The CDR3 extends over 14 amino acids. CDR3 sequence: CAILRGRTDYEQYF. The CDR3 bases are TGTGCTATCCTAAGAGGGAGGACCGACTACGAGCAGTACTTC.

This clonotype has ten or more counts. V gene TRBV6-1 combines with J gene TRBJ1-6, with a tentative D call TRBD1 (6 bases). V shed 6 bases and J shed 6 bases, with 12 bases lying between them. Germline V gene data show CDR1 as MNHNS and CDR2 as SASEGT. The CDR3 spans 14 residues. The DNA for the CDR3 is TGTGCCAGCAGATTCAGGGGTGGTAATTCACCCCTCCACTTT. It yields the protein CASRFRGGNSPLHF.

This clonotype has ten or more counts. The V call is TRBV29-1, the J call TRBJ2-2; no clear D. The CDR3 extends over 13 amino acids. Trimming cost V 4 bases and J 1 base, with 7 bases left between them. The germline CDR1 and CDR2 sequences are SQVTM and ANQGSEA. CDR3 in DNA: TGCAGCGTTGGGATCTTGAACACCGGGGAGCTGTTTTTT. Encoded protein: CSVGILNTGELFF.